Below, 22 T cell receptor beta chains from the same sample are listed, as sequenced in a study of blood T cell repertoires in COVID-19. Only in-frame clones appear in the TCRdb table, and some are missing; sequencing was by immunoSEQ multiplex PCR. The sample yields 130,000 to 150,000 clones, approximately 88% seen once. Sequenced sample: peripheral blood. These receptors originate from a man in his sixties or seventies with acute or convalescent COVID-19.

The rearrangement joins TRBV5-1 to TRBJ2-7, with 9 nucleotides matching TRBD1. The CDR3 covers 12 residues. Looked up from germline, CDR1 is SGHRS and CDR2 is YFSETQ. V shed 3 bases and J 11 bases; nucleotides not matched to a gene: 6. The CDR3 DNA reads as TGCGCCAGCAGCTACGACAGGGGGGGTGAGTACTTC. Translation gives CASSYDRGGEYF.

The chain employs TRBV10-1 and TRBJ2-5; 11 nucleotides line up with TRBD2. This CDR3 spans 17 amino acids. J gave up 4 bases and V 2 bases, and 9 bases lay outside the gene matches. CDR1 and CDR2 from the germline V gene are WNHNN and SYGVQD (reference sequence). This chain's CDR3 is CASSEGGSGRAGETQYF. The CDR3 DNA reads TGCGCCAGCAGTGAGGGAGGTAGCGGGAGGGCAGGAGAGACCCAGTACTTC.

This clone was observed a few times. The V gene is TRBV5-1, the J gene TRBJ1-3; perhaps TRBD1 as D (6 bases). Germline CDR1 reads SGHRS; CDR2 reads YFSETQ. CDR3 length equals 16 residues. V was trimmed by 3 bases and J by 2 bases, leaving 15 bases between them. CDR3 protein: CASSSGAGHPGNTIYF. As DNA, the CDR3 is TGCGCCAGCAGCTCAGGAGCGGGACACCCTGGAAACACCATATATTTT.

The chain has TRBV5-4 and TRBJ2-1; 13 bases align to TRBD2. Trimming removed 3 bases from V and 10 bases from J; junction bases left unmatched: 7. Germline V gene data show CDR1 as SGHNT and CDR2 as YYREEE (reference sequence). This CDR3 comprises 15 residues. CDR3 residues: CASSSGLAGAQEQFF. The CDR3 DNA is TGTGCCAGCAGCTCCGGACTAGCGGGAGCTCAGGAGCAGTTCTTC.

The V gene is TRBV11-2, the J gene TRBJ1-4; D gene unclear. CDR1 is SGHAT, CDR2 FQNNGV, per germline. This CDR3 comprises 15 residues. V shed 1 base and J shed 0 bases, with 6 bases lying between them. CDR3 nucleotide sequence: TGTGCCAGCAGCTTAGCCGGGACAACTAATGAAAAACTGTTTTTT. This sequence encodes CASSLAGTTNEKLFF.

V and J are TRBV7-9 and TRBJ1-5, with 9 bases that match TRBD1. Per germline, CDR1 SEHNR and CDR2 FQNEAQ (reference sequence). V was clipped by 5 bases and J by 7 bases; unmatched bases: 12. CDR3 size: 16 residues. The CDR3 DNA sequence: TGTGCCAGCAGCGTTGGGACAGGGAGGTCATGGCAGCCCCAGCATTTT. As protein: CASSVGTGRSWQPQHF.

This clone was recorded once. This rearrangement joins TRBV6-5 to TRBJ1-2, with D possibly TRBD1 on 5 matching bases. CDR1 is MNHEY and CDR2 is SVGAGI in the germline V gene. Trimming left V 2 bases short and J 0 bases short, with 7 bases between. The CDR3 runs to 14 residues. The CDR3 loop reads CASSYGATNYGYTF. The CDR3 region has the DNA TGTGCCAGCAGTTACGGGGCAACTAACTATGGCTACACCTTC.

CDR3 bases: TGTGCCAGCTCTCAATCGGACAGGGGTACCTACGAGCAGTACTTC. Translated, it gives CASSQSDRGTYEQYF. V and J are TRBV6-6 and TRBJ2-7, with 9 bases identical to TRBD1. The CDR3 totals 15 residues. Trimming at V came to 8 bases and at J to 2 bases, leaving 10 bases not matched to a gene. Germline-derived CDR1 and CDR2 are MNHNY and SVGAGI (reference sequence).

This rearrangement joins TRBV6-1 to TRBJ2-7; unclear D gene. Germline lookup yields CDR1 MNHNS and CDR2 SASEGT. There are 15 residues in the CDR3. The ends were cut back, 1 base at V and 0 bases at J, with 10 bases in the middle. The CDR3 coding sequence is TGTGCCAGCAGTGAAGGCGGAAGGAGCTCCTACGAGCAGTACTTC. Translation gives CASSEGGRSSYEQYF.

DNA for the CDR3: TGCGCCAGCAGCCTCGAGCACAGGGAAGAAGAGACCCAGTACTTC. The encoded protein is CASSLEHREEETQYF. J is TRBJ2-5 and V is TRBV5-1, with a tentative D call TRBD1 (6 bases). Trimming removed 4 bases from V and 3 bases from J, with 16 bases in between. CDR3 length: 15 residues. Germline CDR1 is SGHRS and CDR2 is YFSETQ.

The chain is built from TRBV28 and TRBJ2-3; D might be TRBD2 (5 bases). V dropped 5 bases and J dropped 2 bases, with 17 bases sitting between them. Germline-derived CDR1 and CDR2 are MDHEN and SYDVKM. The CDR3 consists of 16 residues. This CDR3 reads CASSPPGQRTTDTQYF. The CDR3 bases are TGTGCCAGCAGTCCCCCTGGGCAGCGGACCACAGATACGCAGTATTTT.

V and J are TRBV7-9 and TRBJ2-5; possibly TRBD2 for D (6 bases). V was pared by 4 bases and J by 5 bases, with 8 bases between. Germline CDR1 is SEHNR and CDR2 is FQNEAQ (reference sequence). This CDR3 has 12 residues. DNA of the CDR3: TGTGCCAGCAGCTCTAGCGCGGAGACCCAGTACTTC. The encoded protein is CASSSSAETQYF.

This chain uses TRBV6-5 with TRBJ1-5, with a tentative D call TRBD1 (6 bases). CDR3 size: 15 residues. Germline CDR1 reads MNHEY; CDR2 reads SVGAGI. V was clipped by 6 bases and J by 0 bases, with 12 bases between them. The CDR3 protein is CASRGTSFSNQPQHF. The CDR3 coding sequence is TGTGCCAGCAGAGGGACATCCTTTAGCAATCAGCCCCAGCATTTT.

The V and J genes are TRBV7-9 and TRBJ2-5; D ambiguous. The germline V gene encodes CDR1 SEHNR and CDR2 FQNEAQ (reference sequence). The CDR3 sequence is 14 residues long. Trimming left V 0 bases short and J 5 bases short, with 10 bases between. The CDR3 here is CASSLAGRRETQYF. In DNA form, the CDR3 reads TGTGCCAGCAGCTTAGCGGGTCGGCGGGAGACCCAGTACTTC.

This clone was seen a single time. The DNA of the CDR3 is TGTGCCAGCAGCCGCCGGGACACCCGTAACTATGGCTACACCTTC. This encodes CASSRRDTRNYGYTF. V is TRBV5-6 and J is TRBJ1-2; maybe TRBD1 (6 bases). The V end was cut by 4 bases, the J end by 1 base, with 14 bases between. The germline V gene encodes CDR1 SGHDT and CDR2 YYEEEE. CDR3 length: 15 amino acids.

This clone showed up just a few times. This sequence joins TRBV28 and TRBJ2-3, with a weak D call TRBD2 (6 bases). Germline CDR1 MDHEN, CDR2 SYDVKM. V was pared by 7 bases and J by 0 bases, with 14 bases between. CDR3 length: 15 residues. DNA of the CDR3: TGTGCCAGCAAGTGGGCCGGGACTAGCACAGATACGCAGTATTTT. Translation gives CASKWAGTSTDTQYF.

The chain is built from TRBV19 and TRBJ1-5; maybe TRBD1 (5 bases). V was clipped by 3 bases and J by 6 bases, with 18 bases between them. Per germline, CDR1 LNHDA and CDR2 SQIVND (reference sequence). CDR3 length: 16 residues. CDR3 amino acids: CASSIRRGYGGQPQHF. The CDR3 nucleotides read TGTGCCAGTAGTATCCGGAGGGGATACGGAGGTCAGCCCCAGCATTTT.

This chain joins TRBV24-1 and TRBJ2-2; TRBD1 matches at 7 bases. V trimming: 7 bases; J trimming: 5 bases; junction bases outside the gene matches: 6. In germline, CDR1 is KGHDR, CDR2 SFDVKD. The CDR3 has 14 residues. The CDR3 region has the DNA TGTGCCACCAGGAAGGGGGCGAGGACCGGGGAGCTGTTTTTT. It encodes CATRKGARTGELFF.

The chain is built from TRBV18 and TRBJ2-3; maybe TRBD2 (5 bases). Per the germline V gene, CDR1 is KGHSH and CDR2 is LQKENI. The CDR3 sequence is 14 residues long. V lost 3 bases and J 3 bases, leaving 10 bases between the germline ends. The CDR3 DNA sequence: TGTGCCAGCTCACCTGGACTGCAGACAGATACGCAGTATTTT. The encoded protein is CASSPGLQTDTQYF.

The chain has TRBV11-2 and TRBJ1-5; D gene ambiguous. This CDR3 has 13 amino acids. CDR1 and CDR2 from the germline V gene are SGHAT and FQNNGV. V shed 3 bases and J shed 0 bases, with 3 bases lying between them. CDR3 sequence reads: CASSFSSNQPQHF. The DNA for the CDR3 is TGTGCCAGCAGCTTTAGTAGCAATCAGCCCCAGCATTTT.

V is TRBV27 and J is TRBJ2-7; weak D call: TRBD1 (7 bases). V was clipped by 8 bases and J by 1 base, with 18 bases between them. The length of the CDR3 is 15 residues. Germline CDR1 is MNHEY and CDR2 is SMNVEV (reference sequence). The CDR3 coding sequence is TGTGCCAGCGCTCCCGGAGGGGGCAAATCCTACGAGCAGTACTTC. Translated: CASAPGGGKSYEQYF.

The CDR3 is CASSRGEVWIYGYTF. The CDR3 coding sequence is TGTGCCAGCAGCCGGGGGGAGGTTTGGATCTATGGCTACACCTTC. The chain joins TRBV28 to TRBJ1-2, with D perhaps matching TRBD1 (5 bases). The germline V and J ends were trimmed by 6 bases and 4 bases, with 18 bases remaining between them. Germline CDR1 and CDR2: MDHEN and SYDVKM. CDR3 length: 15 amino acids.